A single sample gave rise to the 5 T cell receptor beta chains below, sequenced in a study of shared T cell receptors in the human thymus. TCRdb keeps only in-frame clones here, not all; method: immunoSEQ multiplex PCR. The table has 500,000 to 550,000 clones, around 82% seen once. This sample also belongs to another study, concerning human thymus T cells.

The sequenced material came from thymocytes. The receptor set was obtained from a boy in the first two years of life with a congenital heart defect.

The chain employs TRBV30 and TRBJ2-7; D unresolved. Trimming removed 2 bases at V and 5 bases at J, with 13 bases between. The V gene's germline CDR1 is GTSNPN and CDR2 SVGIG (reference sequence). The CDR3 length is 13 residues. CDR3 sequence reads: CAWSLPDKHEQYF. The CDR3 nucleotides are TGTGCCTGGAGTCTCCCCGACAAACACGAGCAGTACTTC.

This clone was seen a handful of times. The chain combines TRBV5-8 with TRBJ1-4; D is unclear. The germline CDR1 and CDR2 sequences are SGHTS and YDEGEE. Trimming took off 4 bases at V and 7 bases at J, with 11 bases between the two ends. The CDR3 has 13 residues. The CDR3 bases are TGTGCCAGCAGCCATAGACTTTTTGAAAAACTGTTTTTT. Translated, it gives CASSHRLFEKLFF.

The V and J genes are TRBV2 and TRBJ1-5; 7 nucleotides line up with TRBD1. Trimming took 6 bases from V and 0 from J; bases not matched to a gene: 8. Germline V gene sequence: CDR1 SNHLY, CDR2 FYNNEI. The CDR3 totals 16 residues. The CDR3 loop reads CASRLTGKHSNQPQHF. The CDR3 DNA is TGTGCCAGCAGACTGACAGGGAAACATAGCAATCAGCCCCAGCATTTT.

This chain joins TRBV18 and TRBJ1-2; D might be TRBD1 (5 bases). Germline assignment: CDR1 KGHSH and CDR2 LQKENI. V lost 0 bases to trimming and J lost 2 bases, with 7 bases between them. This CDR3 contains 14 residues. As DNA, the CDR3 is TGTGCCAGCTCACCACCGGGGCGGAACTATGGCTACACCTTC. It yields the protein CASSPPGRNYGYTF.

Concerning this clone itself: At one end the junction does not follow the germline gene, possibly because of a read error. The V and J genes are TRBV7-7 and TRBJ2-2, with D uncertain. This CDR3 has 15 residues. CDR1 SSHAT and CDR2 FNYEAQ come from the germline V gene (reference sequence). The CDR3 region is CASSLGGSNTGELFF. In DNA, the CDR3 is TGTGCTAGCAGCTTAGGCGGTTCGAACACCGGGGAGCTGTTTTTT.